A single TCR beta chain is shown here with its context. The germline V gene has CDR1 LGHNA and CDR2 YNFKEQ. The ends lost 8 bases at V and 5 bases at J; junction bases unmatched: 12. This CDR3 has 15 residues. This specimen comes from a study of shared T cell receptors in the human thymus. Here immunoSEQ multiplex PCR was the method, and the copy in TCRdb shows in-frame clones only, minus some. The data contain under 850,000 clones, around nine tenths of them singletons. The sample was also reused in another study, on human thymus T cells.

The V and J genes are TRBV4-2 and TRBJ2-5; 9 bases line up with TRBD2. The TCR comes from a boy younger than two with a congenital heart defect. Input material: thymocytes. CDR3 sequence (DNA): TGTGCCAGCGCAATAGCGGGAGTGGTTGGGGAGACCCAGTACTTC. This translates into CASAIAGVVGETQYF.